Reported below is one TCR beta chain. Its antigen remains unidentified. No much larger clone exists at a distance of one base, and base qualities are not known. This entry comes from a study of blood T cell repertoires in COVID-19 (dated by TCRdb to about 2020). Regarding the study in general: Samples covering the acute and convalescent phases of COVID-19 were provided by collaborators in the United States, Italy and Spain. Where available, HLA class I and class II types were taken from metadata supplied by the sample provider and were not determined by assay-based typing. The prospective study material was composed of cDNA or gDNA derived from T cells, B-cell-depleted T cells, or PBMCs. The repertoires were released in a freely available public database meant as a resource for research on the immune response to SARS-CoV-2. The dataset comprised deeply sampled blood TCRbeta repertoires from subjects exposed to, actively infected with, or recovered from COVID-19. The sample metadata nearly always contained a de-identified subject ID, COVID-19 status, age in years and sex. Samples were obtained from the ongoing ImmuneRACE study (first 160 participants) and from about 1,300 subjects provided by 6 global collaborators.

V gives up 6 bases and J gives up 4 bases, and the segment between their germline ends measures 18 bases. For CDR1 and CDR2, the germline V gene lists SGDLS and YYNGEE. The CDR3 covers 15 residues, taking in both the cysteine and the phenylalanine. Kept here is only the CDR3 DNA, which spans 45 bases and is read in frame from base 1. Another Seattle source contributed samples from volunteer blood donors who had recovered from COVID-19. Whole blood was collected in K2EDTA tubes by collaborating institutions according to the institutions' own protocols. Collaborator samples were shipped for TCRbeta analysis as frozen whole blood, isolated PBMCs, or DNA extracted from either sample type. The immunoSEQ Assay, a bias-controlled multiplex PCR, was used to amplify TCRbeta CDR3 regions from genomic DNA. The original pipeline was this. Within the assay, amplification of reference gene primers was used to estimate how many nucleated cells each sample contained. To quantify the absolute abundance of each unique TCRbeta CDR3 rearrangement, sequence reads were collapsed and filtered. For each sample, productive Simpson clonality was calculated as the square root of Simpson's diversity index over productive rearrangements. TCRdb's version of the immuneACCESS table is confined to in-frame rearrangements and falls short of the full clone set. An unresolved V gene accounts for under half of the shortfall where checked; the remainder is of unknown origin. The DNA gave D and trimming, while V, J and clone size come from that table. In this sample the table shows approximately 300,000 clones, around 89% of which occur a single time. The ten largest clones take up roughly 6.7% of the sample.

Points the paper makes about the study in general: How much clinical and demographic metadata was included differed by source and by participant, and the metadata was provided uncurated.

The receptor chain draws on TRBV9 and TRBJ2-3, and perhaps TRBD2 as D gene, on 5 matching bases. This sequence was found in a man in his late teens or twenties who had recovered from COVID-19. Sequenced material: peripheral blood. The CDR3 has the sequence CASTPFRGGADTQYF. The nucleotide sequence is TGTGCCAGCACGCCTTTCCGGGGTGGCGCAGATACGCAGTATTTT.